This TCR beta chain was documented in a study of graft-versus-host responses after intestinal transplantation. Data came from immunoSEQ multiplex PCR; TCRdb stores just in-frame clones and leaves some out. The sample records about 84,000 clones, 75% to 95% being singletons. Trimming shortened V by 2 bases and J by 1 base, and 9 bases separated the two germline ends. This CDR3 contains 14 residues. Germline assignment: CDR1 SGHRS and CDR2 YFSETQ. A few counts support this clone. Its specificity is not known. Sample: unstimulated CD4+ T cells sorted from spleen or lymph node cells, taken before transplant. This receptor was taken from a human donor who was the organ donor for an intestinal transplant. The V and J genes are TRBV5-1 and TRBJ1-1, with D maybe TRBD1 (6 bases). CDR3 region: CASSLPGQNTEAFF. The CDR3 bases are TGCGCCAGCAGCTTACCGGGACAGAACACTGAAGCTTTCTTT.